The rows below give T cell receptor beta chains drawn from one sample of a study of OX40 agonist ivuxolimab in advanced cancers. The method was immunoSEQ multiplex PCR; TCRdb's version includes in-frame clones alone and lacks a portion of them. Of approximately 52,000 clones listed, about 85% are singletons. Sequenced here: CD4+ or CD8+ T cells sorted from blood, sampled in a trial of the OX40 agonist ivuxolimab. The receptors derive from an adult with an advanced solid tumor such as melanoma, head and neck, liver or kidney cancer. Both conserved end residues are part of each CDR3. The D gene is left open where the match is weak. Not all rows give a size; the values are once, few, many and, for expanded clones, a class.

len: 17; d_gene: TRBD2; j_gene: TRBJ2-7; v_gene: TRBV5-1; abundance: .; CDR3aa: CASSFTPGTSGSYEQYF; CDR3nt: TGCGCCAGCAGCTTTACCCCCGGGACTAGCGGGAGCTACGAGCAGTACTTC
len: 15; d_gene: TRBD2; j_gene: TRBJ2-1; v_gene: TRBV5-4; abundance: .; CDR3aa: CASSWTLAGEGRQFF; CDR3nt: TGTGCCAGCAGCTGGACTCTAGCGGGAGAAGGTCGACAGTTCTTC
len: 15; d_gene: TRBD1; j_gene: TRBJ1-2; v_gene: TRBV19; abundance: .; CDR3aa: CASRTRAGGDYGYTF; CDR3nt: TGTGCCAGTCGTACGAGGGCAGGGGGCGATTATGGCTACACCTTC
len: 15; d_gene: .; j_gene: TRBJ2-1; v_gene: TRBV11-3; abundance: .; CDR3aa: CASSLGQASYNEQFF; CDR3nt: TGTGCCAGCAGCTTAGGGCAGGCCTCCTACAATGAGCAGTTCTTC
len: 14; d_gene: .; j_gene: TRBJ2-3; v_gene: TRBV2; abundance: .; CDR3aa: CASSQLRSTDTQYF; CDR3nt: TGTGCCAGCAGTCAGCTCAGGAGCACAGATACGCAGTATTTT
len: 10; d_gene: .; j_gene: TRBJ2-1; v_gene: TRBV2; abundance: .; CDR3aa: CASSTDGQFF; CDR3nt: TGTGCCAGCAGTACAGACGGGCAGTTCTTC
len: 13; d_gene: .; j_gene: TRBJ1-5; v_gene: TRBV6-1; abundance: few; CDR3aa: CASSVEGSQPQHF; CDR3nt: TGTGCCAGCAGTGTTGAGGGAAGTCAGCCCCAGCATTTT
len: 14; d_gene: .; j_gene: TRBJ2-7; v_gene: TRBV19; abundance: .; CDR3aa: CASSRPGKGYEQYF; CDR3nt: TGTGCCAGTAGTCGGCCCGGAAAGGGGTACGAGCAGTACTTC
len: 13; d_gene: .; j_gene: TRBJ2-5; v_gene: TRBV4-1; abundance: .; CDR3aa: CASSRRTRETQYF; CDR3nt: TGCGCCAGCAGCCGTCGGACGAGGGAGACCCAGTACTTC
len: 15; d_gene: .; j_gene: TRBJ1-2; v_gene: TRBV28; abundance: .; CDR3aa: CASSSTGFLTYGYTF; CDR3nt: TGTGCCAGCAGTAGCACAGGGTTTCTCACCTATGGCTACACCTTC